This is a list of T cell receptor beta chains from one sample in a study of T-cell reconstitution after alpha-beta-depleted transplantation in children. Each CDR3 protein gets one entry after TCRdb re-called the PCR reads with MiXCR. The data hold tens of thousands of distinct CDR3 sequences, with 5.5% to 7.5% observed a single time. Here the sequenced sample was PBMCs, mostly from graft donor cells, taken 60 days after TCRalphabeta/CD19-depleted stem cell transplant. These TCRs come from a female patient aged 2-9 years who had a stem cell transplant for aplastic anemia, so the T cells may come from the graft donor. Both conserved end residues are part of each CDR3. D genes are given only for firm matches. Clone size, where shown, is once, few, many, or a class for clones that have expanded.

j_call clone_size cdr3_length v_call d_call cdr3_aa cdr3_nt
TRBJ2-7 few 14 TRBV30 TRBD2 CAWSVLAGSYEQYF TGTGCCTGGAGTGTACTAGCGGGCTCCTACGAGCAGTACTTC
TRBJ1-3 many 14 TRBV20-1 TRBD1 CSAWTGSSGNTIYF TGCAGTGCTTGGACAGGGTCCTCTGGAAACACCATATATTTT
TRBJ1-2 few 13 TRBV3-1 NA CASSQGPPYGYTF TGTGCCAGCAGCCAGGGCCCTCCCTATGGCTACACCTTC
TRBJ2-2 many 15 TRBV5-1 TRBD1 CASSLQGANTGELFF TGCGCCAGCAGCTTGCAGGGGGCGAACACCGGGGAGCTGTTTTTT
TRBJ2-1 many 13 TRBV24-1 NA CATSDYRRNEQFF TGTGCCACCAGTGATTATCGCAGGAATGAGCAGTTCTTC
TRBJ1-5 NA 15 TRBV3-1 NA CATCQVVRCNQPQHF TGTGCCACCTGCCAAGTGGTCCGTTGCAATCAGCCCCAGCATTTT
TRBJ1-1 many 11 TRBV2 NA CASSDRHWAFF TGTGCCAGCAGTGACAGACATTGGGCTTTCTTT
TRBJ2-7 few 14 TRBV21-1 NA CASSRRRQPYEQYF TGTGCCAGCAGCAGGCGGCGTCAACCCTACGAGCAGTACTTC
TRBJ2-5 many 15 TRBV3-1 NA CASSHSYRIQETQYF TGTGCCAGCAGCCACTCCTACAGGATCCAAGAGACCCAGTACTTC
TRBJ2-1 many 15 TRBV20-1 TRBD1 CSARLGQGAGNEQFF TGCAGTGCTAGGCTAGGACAGGGGGCTGGAAATGAGCAGTTCTTC
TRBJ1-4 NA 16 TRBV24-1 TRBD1 CATSDPRQGDYEKLFF TGTGCCACCAGTGATCCACGACAGGGGGATTACGAAAAACTGTTTTTT
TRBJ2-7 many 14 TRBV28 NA CASRTPPSSYEQYF TGTGCCAGCAGGACACCGCCTAGCTCCTACGAGCAGTACTTC
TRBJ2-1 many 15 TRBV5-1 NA CASVRSSEGYNEQFF TGCGCCAGCGTTCGATCTAGCGAGGGGTACAATGAGCAGTTCTTC
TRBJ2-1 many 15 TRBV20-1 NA CSARAGLSSYNEQFF TGCAGTGCTAGAGCGGGGCTAAGCTCCTACAATGAGCAGTTCTTC
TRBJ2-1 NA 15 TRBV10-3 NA CAISRNTGDQDEQFF TGTGCCATCTCACGGAATACGGGAGACCAGGATGAGCAGTTCTTC
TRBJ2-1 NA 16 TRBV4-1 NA CASSQDPPSHSNEQFF TGCGCCAGCAGCCAAGATCCCCCGAGTCATAGCAATGAGCAGTTCTTC
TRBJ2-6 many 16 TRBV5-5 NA CASSLDPGAGANVLTF TGTGCCAGCAGCTTAGATCCGGGGGCGGGGGCCAACGTCCTGACTTTC
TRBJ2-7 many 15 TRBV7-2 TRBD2 CASSLTSGTRGEQYF TGTGCCAGCAGCTTAACTAGCGGGACCCGAGGCGAGCAGTACTTC
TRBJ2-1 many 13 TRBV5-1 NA CASSFGLDNEQFF TGCGCCAGCAGCTTCGGACTCGACAATGAGCAGTTCTTC
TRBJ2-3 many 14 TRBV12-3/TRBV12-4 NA CASSLPGAGDTQYF TGTGCCAGCAGTTTACCAGGGGCTGGAGATACGCAGTATTTT
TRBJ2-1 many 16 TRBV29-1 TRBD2 CSVGGLAGVYRNEQFF TGCAGCGTTGGAGGACTAGCGGGAGTGTATCGCAATGAGCAGTTCTTC
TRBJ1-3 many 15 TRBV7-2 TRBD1 CASSSTGQGGNTIYF TGTGCCAGCAGCTCAACGGGACAGGGAGGAAACACCATATATTTT
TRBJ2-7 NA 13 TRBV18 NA CASSPRSSNEQYF TGTGCCAGCTCCCCAAGGAGCTCCAACGAGCAGTACTTC
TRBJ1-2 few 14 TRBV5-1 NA CASSLEGLNYGYTF TGCGCCAGCAGCTTAGAGGGACTTAACTATGGCTACACCTTC
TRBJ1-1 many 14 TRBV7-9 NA CASSTGTIHTEAFF TGTGCCAGCAGCACCGGGACAATTCACACTGAAGCTTTCTTT
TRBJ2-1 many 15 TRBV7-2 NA CASSSRAWGNNEQFF TGTGCCAGCAGCTCCCGCGCCTGGGGTAACAATGAGCAGTTCTTC
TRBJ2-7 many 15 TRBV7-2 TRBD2 CASSAGTTSSYEQYF TGTGCCAGCAGCGCCGGGACTACTAGCTCCTACGAGCAGTACTTC
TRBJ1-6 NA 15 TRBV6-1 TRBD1 CASERTGPYNSPLHF TGTGCCAGCGAACGGACAGGGCCTTATAATTCACCCCTCCACTTT
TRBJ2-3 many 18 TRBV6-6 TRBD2 CASSYTSSLAGGADTQYF TGTGCCAGCAGTTACACATCAAGTCTAGCGGGAGGAGCAGATACGCAGTATTTT
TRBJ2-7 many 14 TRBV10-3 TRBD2 CAISLAGGESEQYF TGTGCCATCAGCCTAGCGGGGGGAGAAAGCGAGCAGTACTTC
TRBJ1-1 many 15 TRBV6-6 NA CASSYPGALNTEAFF TGTGCCAGCAGTTACCCAGGGGCACTGAACACTGAAGCTTTCTTT
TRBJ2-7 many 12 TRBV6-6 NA CASSLGTYEQYF TGTGCCAGCAGTCTGGGGACCTACGAGCAGTACTTC
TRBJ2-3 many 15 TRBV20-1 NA CSARPGQILTDTQYF TGCAGTGCTAGGCCTGGGCAGATCCTGACGGATACGCAGTATTTT
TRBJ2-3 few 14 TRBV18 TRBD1 CASSRDRGPDTQYF TGTGCCAGCTCACGGGACAGGGGGCCAGATACGCAGTATTTT
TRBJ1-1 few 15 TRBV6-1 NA CASSQDRVLNTEAFF TGTGCCAGCAGTCAAGACCGGGTCCTGAACACTGAAGCTTTCTTT
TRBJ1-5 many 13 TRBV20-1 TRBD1 CSAREDRGQPQHF TGCAGTGCTAGAGAGGACAGGGGGCAGCCCCAGCATTTT
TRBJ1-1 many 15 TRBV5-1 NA CASSPDLNWNTEAFF TGCGCCAGCAGCCCCGACTTGAACTGGAACACTGAAGCTTTCTTT